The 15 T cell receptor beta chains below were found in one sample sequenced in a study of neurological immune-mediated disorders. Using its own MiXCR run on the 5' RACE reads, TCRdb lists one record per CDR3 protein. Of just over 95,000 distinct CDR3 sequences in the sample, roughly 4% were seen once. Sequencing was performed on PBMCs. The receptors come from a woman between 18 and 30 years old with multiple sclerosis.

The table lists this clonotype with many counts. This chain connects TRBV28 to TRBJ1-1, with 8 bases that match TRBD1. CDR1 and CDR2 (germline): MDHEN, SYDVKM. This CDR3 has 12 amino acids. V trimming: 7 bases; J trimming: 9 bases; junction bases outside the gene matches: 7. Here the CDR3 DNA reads TGTGCCAGCAAAGTCGACAGGGGCCAAGCTTTCTTT. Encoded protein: CASKVDRGQAFF.

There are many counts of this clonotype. This CDR3 reads CASGLGETQYF. As DNA, the CDR3 is TGTGCTAGTGGTTTGGGAGAGACCCAGTACTTC. This chain connects TRBV12-5 to TRBJ2-5; D remains ambiguous. Per germline, CDR1 LGHNT and CDR2 FRNRAP. Trimming stripped 1 base from V and 4 bases from J, with 1 base between. This CDR3 comprises 11 residues. Full variable domain (remainder filled in from reference TRBV12-5 and TRBJ2-5): DARVTQTPRHKVTEMGQEVTMRCQPILGHNTVFWYRQTMMQGLELLAYFRNRAPLDDSGMPKDRFSAEMPDATLATLKIQPSEPRDSAVYFCASGLGETQYFGPGTRLLVL.

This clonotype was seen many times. The CDR3 DNA reads as TGTGCCAGCAGTGAAGAGGGGGGCGAGTACACCGGGGAGCTGTTTTTT. Its translation is CASSEEGGEYTGELFF. This chain joins TRBV6-1 and TRBJ2-2, with D tentatively TRBD1 or TRBD2 (6 bases each). Trimming removed 1 base from V and 3 bases from J, with 12 bases in between. Germline CDR1 MNHNS, CDR2 SASEGT. This CDR3 contains 16 residues.

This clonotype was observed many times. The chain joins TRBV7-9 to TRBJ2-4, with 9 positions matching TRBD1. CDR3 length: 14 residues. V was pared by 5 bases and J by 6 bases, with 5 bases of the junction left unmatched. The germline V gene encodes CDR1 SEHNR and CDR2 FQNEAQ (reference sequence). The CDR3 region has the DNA TGTGCCAGCAGCCTGGGACAGGGCGGAAACATTCAGTACTTC. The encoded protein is CASSLGQGGNIQYF.

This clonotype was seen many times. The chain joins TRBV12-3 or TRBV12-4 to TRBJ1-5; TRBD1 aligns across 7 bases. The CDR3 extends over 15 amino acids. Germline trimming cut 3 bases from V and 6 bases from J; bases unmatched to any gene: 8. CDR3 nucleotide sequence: TGTGCCAGCAGTTTCCGGTCGCAGGGGGGTCAGCCCCAGCATTTT. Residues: CASSFRSQGGQPQHF.

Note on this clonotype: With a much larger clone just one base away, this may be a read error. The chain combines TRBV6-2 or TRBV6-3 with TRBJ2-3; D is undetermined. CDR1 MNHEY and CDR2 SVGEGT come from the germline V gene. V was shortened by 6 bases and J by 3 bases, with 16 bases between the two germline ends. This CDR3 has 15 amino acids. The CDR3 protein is CASSPVGLETDTQYF. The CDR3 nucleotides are TGTGCCAGCAGCCCTGTCGGCCTAGAGACAGATACGCAGTATTTT.

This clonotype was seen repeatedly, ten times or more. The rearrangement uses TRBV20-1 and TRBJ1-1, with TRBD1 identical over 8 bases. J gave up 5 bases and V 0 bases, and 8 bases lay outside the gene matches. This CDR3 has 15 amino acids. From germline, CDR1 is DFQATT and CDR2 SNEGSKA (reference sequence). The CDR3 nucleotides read TGCAGTGCTAGAGATCCTACAGGGGGAGAGACTGAAGCTTTCTTT. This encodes CSARDPTGGETEAFF.

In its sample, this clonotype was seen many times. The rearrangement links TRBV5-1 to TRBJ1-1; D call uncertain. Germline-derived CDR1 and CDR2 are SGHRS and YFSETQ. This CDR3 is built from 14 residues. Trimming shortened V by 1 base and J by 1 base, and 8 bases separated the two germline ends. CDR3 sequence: CASSLNNRNTEAFF. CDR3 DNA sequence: TGCGCCAGCAGCTTGAACAACAGGAACACTGAAGCTTTCTTT.

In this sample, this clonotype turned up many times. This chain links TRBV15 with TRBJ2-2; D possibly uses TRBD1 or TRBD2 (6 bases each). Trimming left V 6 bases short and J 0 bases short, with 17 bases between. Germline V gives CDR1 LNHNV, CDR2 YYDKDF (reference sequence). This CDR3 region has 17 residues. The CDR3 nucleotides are TGTGCCACCAGACATGATAGAGGGGGGCCGAACACCGGGGAGCTGTTTTTT. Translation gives CATRHDRGGPNTGELFF.

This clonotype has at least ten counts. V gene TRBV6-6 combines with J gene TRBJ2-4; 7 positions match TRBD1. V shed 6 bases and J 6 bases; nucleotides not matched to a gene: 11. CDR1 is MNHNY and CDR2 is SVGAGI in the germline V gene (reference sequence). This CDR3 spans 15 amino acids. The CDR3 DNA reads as TGTGCCAGCAGCTATCCGCCGGGACAGTTAAACATTCAGTACTTC. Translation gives CASSYPPGQLNIQYF.

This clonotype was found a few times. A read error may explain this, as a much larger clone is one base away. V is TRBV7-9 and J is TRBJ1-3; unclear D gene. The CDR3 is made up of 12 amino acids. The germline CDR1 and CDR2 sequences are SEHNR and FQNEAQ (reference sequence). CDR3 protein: CASGSSGKTIYF. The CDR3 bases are TGTGCCAGCGGGAGCTCTGGAAAAACCATATATTTT.

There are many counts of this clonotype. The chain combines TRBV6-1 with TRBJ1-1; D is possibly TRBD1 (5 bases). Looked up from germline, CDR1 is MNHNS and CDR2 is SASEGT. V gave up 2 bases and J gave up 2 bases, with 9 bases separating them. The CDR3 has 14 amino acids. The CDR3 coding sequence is TGTGCCAGCAGTGAACTCGGGGGAAACACTGAAGCTTTCTTT. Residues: CASSELGGNTEAFF.

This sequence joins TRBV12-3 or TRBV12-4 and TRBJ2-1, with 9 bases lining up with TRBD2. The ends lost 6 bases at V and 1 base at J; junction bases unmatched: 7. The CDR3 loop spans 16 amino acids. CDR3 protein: CASRPGGGASYNEQFF. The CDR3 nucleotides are TGTGCCAGCAGACCGGGCGGGGGGGCTTCCTACAATGAGCAGTTCTTC.

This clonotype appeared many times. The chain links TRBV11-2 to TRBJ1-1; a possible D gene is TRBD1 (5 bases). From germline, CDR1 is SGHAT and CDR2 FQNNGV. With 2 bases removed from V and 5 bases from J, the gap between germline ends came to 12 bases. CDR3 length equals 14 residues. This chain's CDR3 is CASSLIYGGTEAFF. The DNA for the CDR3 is TGTGCCAGCAGCTTAATTTACGGGGGGACTGAAGCTTTCTTT.

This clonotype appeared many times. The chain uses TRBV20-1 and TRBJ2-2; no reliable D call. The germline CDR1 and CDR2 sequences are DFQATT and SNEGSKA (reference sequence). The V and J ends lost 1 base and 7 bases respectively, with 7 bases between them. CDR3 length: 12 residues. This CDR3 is CSARGVGGELFF. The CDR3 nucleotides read TGCAGTGCTAGAGGGGTGGGCGGGGAGCTGTTTTTT.